Shown below are 28 T cell receptor beta chains from a single sample sequenced in a study of glioma-infiltrating T cells. The iRepertoire nested amplicon-rescue multiplex PCR amplified TCR alpha and beta CDR3s from RNA. MiXCR was run by TCRdb on the multiplex PCR reads, yielding one entry per CDR3 protein. This table has 300,000 to 450,000 distinct CDR3 sequences, less than 50% appearing once. The source material was glioma tissue, nonneoplastic brain tissue, or PBMCs (not recorded which). The receptors were sampled from a human donor with low-grade glioma or glioblastoma, undergoing nonglioma brain surgery, or in good health (not recorded which).

This clonotype appeared many times. This chain uses TRBV6-1 with TRBJ2-2; possible D gene TRBD2, 6 bases. Deletions cut 4 bases from V and 2 bases from J, with 14 bases between. The CDR3 runs 16 residues. Per the germline V gene, CDR1 is MNHNS and CDR2 is SASEGT. The CDR3 DNA reads as TGTGCCAGCAGTGTAGAGGTAGCGGCTAACACCGGGGAGCTGTTTTTT. Protein: CASSVEVAANTGELFF.

This rearrangement joins TRBV4-2 to TRBJ2-1; D not resolved. The V end was cut by 0 bases, the J end by 10 bases, with 10 bases between. CDR3 size: 13 residues. In germline, CDR1 is LGHNA, CDR2 YNFKEQ. CDR3 DNA sequence: TGTGCCAGCAGCCAAGAAGTGGGTAGCGAGCAGTTCTTC. It codes for CASSQEVGSEQFF.

This clonotype came up a few times. The chain couples TRBV19 to TRBJ1-2; possible D gene TRBD1, 5 bases. The CDR3 runs to 15 residues. Germline V gene data show CDR1 as LNHDA and CDR2 as SQIVND (reference sequence). Trimming took off 3 bases at V and 7 bases at J, with 18 bases between the two ends. This CDR3 reads CASSIGGTLLGGYTF. The CDR3 coding sequence is TGTGCCAGTAGTATCGGCGGGACTCTCTTAGGTGGCTACACCTTC.

This clonotype was seen a handful of times. The chain links TRBV7-2 to TRBJ1-2; D possibly corresponds to TRBD1 (5 bases). Germline V gene lookup returns CDR1 SGHTA and CDR2 FQGNSA. The CDR3 loop spans 13 amino acids. With 0 bases removed from V and 7 bases from J, the gap between germline ends came to 9 bases. CDR3 coding DNA: TGTGCCAGCAGCTTAGCTGAAACAGGTGGCTACACCTTC. This translates into CASSLAETGGYTF.

Note on this clonotype: A read error may explain this, as a much larger clone is one base away. The V gene is TRBV7-8, the J gene TRBJ1-5; TRBD1 is a possible D gene (5 bases). The CDR3 is 14 amino acids. Germline values: CDR1 SGHVS, CDR2 FQNEAQ. CDR3 region: CASSPGGSNKPQHF. DNA of the CDR3: TGTGCCAGCAGTCCCGGGGGTAGCAATAAGCCCCAGCATTTT.

The gene calls are TRBV20-1 and TRBJ2-3; D remains ambiguous. Germline CDR1 reads DFQATT; CDR2 reads SNEGSKA (reference sequence). V lost 5 bases and J lost 2, with 11 bases in between. CDR3 length: 13 amino acids. The CDR3 coding sequence is TGCAGTGCTGTAAGGACCCCCACAGATACGCAGTATTTT. Its translation: CSAVRTPTDTQYF.

The chain has TRBV7-9 and TRBJ2-4; no clear D gene. Germline V gene data show CDR1 as SEHNR and CDR2 as FQNEAQ (reference sequence). V gave up 5 bases and J gave up 0 bases, with 14 bases separating them. The length of the CDR3 is 16 residues. This CDR3 is CASSPGLPIAKNIQYF. The CDR3 DNA is TGTGCCAGCAGCCCGGGCCTGCCAATAGCCAAAAACATTCAGTACTTC. The variable domain in full, completed from reference TRBV7-9 and TRBJ2-4, reads DTGVSQNPRHKITKRGQNVTFRCDPISEHNRLYWYRQTLGQGPEFLTYFQNEAQLEKSRLLSDRFSAERPKGSFSTLEIQRTEQGDSAMYLCASSPGLPIAKNIQYFGAGTRLSVL.

This clonotype was detected only a few times. This chain connects TRBV7-2 to TRBJ2-7; 8 bases are shared with TRBD2. The V segment lost 5 bases and the J segment 4 bases; nucleotides outside the gene matches: 7. The CDR3 runs to 14 residues. The germline V gene encodes CDR1 SGHTA and CDR2 FQGNSA. The DNA for the CDR3 is TGTGCCAGCAGCCCCCGGACTAGCCTATACGAGCAGTACTTC. Translating gives CASSPRTSLYEQYF.

Notes on this clonotype: This may be a read error, as it is one base from a much larger clone. V gene TRBV25-1 combines with J gene TRBJ1-4; D not certain. The CDR3 loop spans 14 amino acids. Germline V gene data show CDR1 as MGHDK and CDR2 as SYGVNS. This CDR3 is CASSYFRTNKKLFF. DNA for the CDR3: TGTGCCAGCAGTTACTTCAGAACTAATAAAAAACTGTTTTTT.

The chain links TRBV7-9 to TRBJ2-5, with 10 bases aligning to TRBD2. There are 15 residues in the CDR3. V lost 5 bases to trimming and J lost 2 bases; unmatched junction nucleotides: 5. CDR1 and CDR2 from the germline V gene are SEHNR and FQNEAQ (reference sequence). CDR3 region: CASSHTSGKQETQYF. The DNA for the CDR3 is TGTGCCAGCAGCCACACTAGCGGGAAACAAGAGACCCAGTACTTC.

This clonotype was found many times. The V gene is TRBV20-1, the J gene TRBJ2-7; 10 bases fit TRBD2. V was clipped by 0 bases and J by 6 bases; unmatched bases: 2. This CDR3 spans 13 amino acids. Looked up from germline, CDR1 is DFQATT and CDR2 is SNEGSKA (reference sequence). CDR3 nucleotides: TGCAGTGCTAGAGATCTAGCGGGAGCCGAGCAGTACTTC. It codes for CSARDLAGAEQYF.

The table lists this clonotype with many counts. J is TRBJ2-7 and V is TRBV15; D may be TRBD2 (6 bases). Deletions cut 1 base from V and 2 bases from J, with 12 bases between. The CDR3 extends over 15 amino acids. Per the germline V gene, CDR1 is LNHNV and CDR2 is YYDKDF (reference sequence). The CDR3 here is CATSRGRDLAYEQYF. In DNA, the CDR3 is TGTGCCACCAGCAGAGGTCGGGACTTAGCCTACGAGCAGTACTTC.

A remark on this clonotype: One base away lies a much larger clone, so this may be a sequencing read error. This sequence joins TRBV6-2 or TRBV6-3 and TRBJ2-1, with a weak D call TRBD2 (5 bases). The CDR3 spans 14 residues. In germline, CDR1 is MNHEY, CDR2 SVGEGT. The CDR3 nucleotides read TGTGCCAGCAGTTACTCGCTCGGGGTTAATGAGCAGCTCTTC. Its translation is CASSYSLGVNEQLF.

The sample holds a few counts of this clonotype. The rearrangement links TRBV4-1 to TRBJ2-5; 7 bases agree with TRBD1. This CDR3 region has 15 residues. Germline CDR1 and CDR2: MGHRA and YSYEKL. V dropped 0 bases and J dropped 6; count of bases not matched to a gene: 7. The CDR3 DNA is TGCGCCAGCAGCCAAGATCGGCAGGGACAGAAGACCCAGTACTTC. This translates into CASSQDRQGQKTQYF.

This clonotype was counted at least ten times. J is TRBJ2-1 and V is TRBV28; 9 positions match TRBD2. CDR1 MDHEN and CDR2 SYDVKM come from the germline V gene. This CDR3 has 14 residues. The J segment lost 7 bases and the V segment lost 3 bases, leaving 4 bases of the junction unmatched. The CDR3 DNA follows: TGTGCCAGCAGTTTCCCTAGCGGGACAAATGAGCAGTTCTTC. Translation gives CASSFPSGTNEQFF.

This clonotype was found a few times. V and J are TRBV11-2 and TRBJ2-1; weak D call: TRBD2 (5 bases). This CDR3 is 11 amino acids long. V lost 5 bases and J lost 14, with 13 bases in between. Germline CDR1 and CDR2: SGHAT and FQNNGV. The CDR3 DNA sequence: TGTGCCAGCAGCCCGGGAAGGCGGAAGTTCTTC. Translation gives CASSPGRRKFF.

This clonotype was counted only a few times. The chain carries TRBV20-1 and TRBJ2-2; 7 nucleotides line up with TRBD1. CDR1 is DFQATT, CDR2 SNEGSKA, per germline (reference sequence). V dropped 0 bases and J dropped 2; count of bases not matched to a gene: 3. This CDR3 comprises 15 residues. The CDR3 region is CSARDGTANTGELFF. CDR3 DNA sequence: TGCAGTGCTAGAGATGGGACAGCAAACACCGGGGAGCTGTTTTTT.

On this clonotype: A read error is possible here, since a much larger clone lies one base away. The V and J genes are TRBV28 and TRBJ2-3, with 8 bases fitting TRBD2. This CDR3 is built from 15 residues. CDR1 MDHEN and CDR2 SYDVKM come from the germline V gene. After removal of 5 bases from V and 6 bases from J, the junction contained 10 bases not matched to a gene. The CDR3 loop reads CASSRIGGRSDTQYF. The CDR3 DNA reads as TGTGCCAGCAGTAGGATTGGCGGGAGGTCGGATACGCAGTATTTT.

This clonotype has ten or more counts. CDR3 in amino acids: CASSDWDRGRTEAFF. The CDR3 DNA reads as TGTGCCAGCAGTGATTGGGACAGGGGGAGAACTGAAGCTTTCTTT. The V gene is TRBV25-1, the J gene TRBJ1-1, with TRBD1 identical over 11 bases. CDR1 and CDR2 from the germline V gene are MGHDK and SYGVNS. The V gene end was trimmed by 3 bases and the J gene end by 5 bases; junction bases not matched to a gene: 5. This CDR3 comprises 15 residues.

This clonotype was observed at least ten times. The genes are TRBV20-1 and TRBJ2-1; 8 bases are a match to TRBD2. CDR3 length: 15 amino acids. Per germline, CDR1 DFQATT and CDR2 SNEGSKA (reference sequence). V lost 0 bases and J lost 4; bases outside the gene matches: 5. The CDR3: CSARDGTSGYNEQFF. For the CDR3, the DNA is TGCAGTGCTAGAGATGGCACTAGCGGATACAATGAGCAGTTCTTC.

The chain uses TRBV7-3 and TRBJ2-5; D is uncertain. Trimming left V 5 bases short and J 1 base short, with 8 bases between. CDR1 and CDR2 (germline): SGHTA, FQGTGA. The CDR3 runs to 13 residues. DNA of the CDR3: TGTGCCAGCAGCCAGACCATCCAAGAGACCCAGTACTTC. Its translation is CASSQTIQETQYF.

The chain uses TRBV29-1 and TRBJ1-5, with 7 nucleotides matching TRBD1. CDR1 and CDR2 from the germline V gene are SQVTM and ANQGSEA. With 3 bases clipped from V and 4 bases from J, the junction kept 12 bases outside the gene matches. The CDR3 is 16 amino acids. The CDR3 DNA reads TGCAGCGTTGATCTAAAACCCGGGACAGTTAATCAGCCCCAGCATTTT. This translates into CSVDLKPGTVNQPQHF.

This chain joins TRBV6-1 and TRBJ1-2; the D gene is possibly TRBD1 (5 bases). CDR3 length: 13 amino acids. The germline V gene has CDR1 MNHNS and CDR2 SASEGT. V lost 8 bases and J lost 0, with 10 bases in between. CDR3 loop: CASFGGANYGYTF. The CDR3 nucleotides read TGTGCCAGCTTTGGAGGGGCTAACTATGGCTACACCTTC.

This clonotype has a handful of counts. This rearrangement joins TRBV20-1 to TRBJ2-1, with 11 positions matching TRBD2. J lost 9 bases, V lost 4 bases, and 8 bases had no gene match. Germline assignment: CDR1 DFQATT and CDR2 SNEGSKA (reference sequence). The CDR3 runs 14 residues. The CDR3 spells CSATGLAGLSEQFF. The CDR3 bases are TGCAGTGCTACCGGACTAGCGGGCCTTAGTGAGCAGTTCTTC.

This clonotype was seen a handful of times. The chain carries TRBV28 and TRBJ2-7; the D gene is possibly TRBD2 (6 bases). The germline gives CDR1 MDHEN, CDR2 SYDVKM. The CDR3 extends over 16 amino acids. V lost 5 bases to trimming and J lost 6 bases, with 23 bases between them. Here the CDR3 reads CASSPPRGLDVSEQYF. The CDR3 DNA sequence: TGTGCCAGCAGTCCCCCCCGGGGACTTGATGTGAGCGAGCAGTACTTC.

The chain carries TRBV7-6 and TRBJ2-1; TRBD2 agrees at 7 bases. The germline CDR1 and CDR2 sequences are SGHVS and FNYEAQ. This CDR3 has 15 residues. After removal of 7 bases from V and 7 bases from J, the junction contained 13 bases not matched to a gene. In DNA form, the CDR3 reads TGTGCCAGCATGAAAGTCGCGGGAGTGACGAATGAGCAGTTCTTC. Translated, it gives CASMKVAGVTNEQFF.

In its sample, this clonotype was seen many times. The chain is built from TRBV27 and TRBJ1-6, with D tentatively TRBD1 (5 bases). CDR3 length equals 13 residues. Germline loops: CDR1 MNHEY, CDR2 SMNVEV (reference sequence). Trimming took off 6 bases at V and 3 bases at J, with 6 bases between the two ends. CDR3 residues: CASRTDYNSPLHF. The DNA of the CDR3 is TGTGCCAGCAGGACAGACTATAATTCACCCCTCCACTTT.

This clonotype was detected only a few times. This sequence joins TRBV5-1 and TRBJ2-7; D unclear. In germline, CDR1 is SGHRS, CDR2 YFSETQ. The CDR3 spans 14 residues. Between the trimmed V and J ends, which lost 4 bases and 3 bases, there was a span of 14 bases. CDR3 in DNA: TGCGCCAGCAGCCCCTCTGACCGCTACTACGAGCAGTACTTC. This codes for CASSPSDRYYEQYF. Full variable domain (rest looked up from reference TRBV5-1 and TRBJ2-7): KAGVTQTPRYLIKTRGQQVTLSCSPISGHRSVSWYQQTPGQGLQFLFEYFSETQRNKGNFPGRFSGRQFSNSRSEMNVSTLELGDSALYLCASSPSDRYYEQYFGPGTRLTVT.